These 4 T cell receptor beta chains share one sample of origin, sequenced in a study of blood T cell repertoires in COVID-19. Clones were read by immunoSEQ multiplex PCR, and TCRdb kept only the in-frame ones, dropping some. The sample records 250,000 to 350,000 clones, approximately 85% being singletons. The specimen was PBMCs or T cells enriched from blood (not recorded which). These TCRs come from a woman in her thirties who had recovered from COVID-19.

The chain couples TRBV7-2 to TRBJ1-1; TRBD1 is a possible D gene (5 bases). Trimming left V 5 bases short and J 4 bases short, with 14 bases between. In germline, CDR1 is SGHTA, CDR2 FQGNSA. This CDR3 spans 14 amino acids. The CDR3: CASSRDRRGTEAFF. The CDR3 DNA sequence: TGTGCCAGCAGCCGGGACCGGAGGGGCACTGAAGCTTTCTTT. Full variable domain (outside the CDR3, taken from reference TRBV7-2 and TRBJ1-1): GAGVSQSPSNKVTEKGKDVELRCDPISGHTALYWYRQSLGQGLEFLIYFQGNSAPDKSGLPSDRFSAERTGGSVSTLTIQRTQQEDSAVYLCASSRDRRGTEAFFGQGTRLTVV.

This sequence joins TRBV28 and TRBJ1-5, with TRBD1 matching over 7 bases. The CDR3 sequence is 16 residues long. Germline CDR1 reads MDHEN; CDR2 reads SYDVKM. Trimming took 8 bases from V and 4 from J; bases not matched to a gene: 14. In nucleotides, the CDR3 is TGTGCCAGCGGGAGACAGGGCTTGGGAGATAATCAGCCCCAGCATTTT. It codes for CASGRQGLGDNQPQHF.

The CDR3 sequence is CASSPGRRENTEAFF. The CDR3 DNA follows: TGTGCCAGCAGTCCTGGACGGAGGGAGAACACTGAAGCTTTCTTT. J is TRBJ1-1 and V is TRBV6-5; D is unclear. Trimming left V 5 bases short and J 1 base short, with 14 bases between. This CDR3 has 15 residues. Germline V CDR1 and CDR2: MNHEY, SVGAGI.

This clone was detected only a few times. The rearrangement links TRBV28 to TRBJ2-3; D is possibly TRBD2 (5 bases). V lost 0 bases, J lost 9 bases, and 28 bases lay in between. The CDR3 covers 19 residues. Germline-derived CDR1 and CDR2 are MDHEN and SYDVKM. CDR3 sequence: CASSLWAVSDGISVGTQYF. The CDR3 nucleotides read TGTGCCAGCAGTTTATGGGCGGTCTCGGACGGGATCAGCGTTGGCACGCAGTATTTT.